This T cell receptor (beta chain) was captured in a study of tumor-infiltrating lymphocytes in primary liver carcinoma. Study in general: Ranging in age from 30 to 69 years, the patients were men and women.

DNA and RNA were both co-extracted from approximately 20-30 mg of bulk tissue that had not been sorted. A few counts support this clonotype. Synthesis of TCR beta cDNA was carried out from approximately 470 ng total RNA with a constant-region primer. Three nested multiplex PCR rounds of slightly modified ARM-PCR generated TCR beta libraries. TRBV1-TRBV30 forward primers paired with a C-beta reverse primer were used in the first two PCR rounds, which ran approximately 11 cycles each. From the multiplex PCR reads, TCRdb called clonotypes with MiXCR, one entry per CDR3 protein. The sample records some 20,000 distinct CDR3 sequences, 79% being singletons. The CDR3 has 14 residues.

The specimen sequenced was liver tumor tissue from sampling region 4. Documented subset: tumor region T4, right-lateral pole. The source of this sequence is a woman aged 25-40 years with primary liver carcinoma and hepatitis B virus infection. V and J are TRBV21-1 and TRBJ2-7; the table's D call, TRBD1, was not checked against the DNA. TRBV21-1 is a pseudogene segment. The CDR3 DNA sequence: TGTGCCAGCAGCTCCCTGGAGGCCGCCTACGAGCAGAACTTC. It translates to CASSSLEAAYEQNF.